The 4 T cell receptor beta chains listed next were all sequenced from one sample in a study of blood T cell repertoires in COVID-19. Here immunoSEQ multiplex PCR was the method, and the copy in TCRdb shows in-frame clones only, minus some. Seen here are some 56,000 clones, roughly 89% observed once, and the top ten hold less than 50%. Sequencing was performed on peripheral blood. Receptors were obtained from a woman aged 60-75 years with COVID-19, enrolled during active disease.

The V and J genes are TRBV6-2 or TRBV6-3 and TRBJ1-5; the D is unclear. V was pared by 0 bases and J by 6 bases, with 6 bases between. The CDR3 contains 13 residues. The germline CDR1 and CDR2 sequences are MNHEY and SVGEGT. The CDR3 sequence is CASSYSRSQPQHF. The CDR3 bases are TGTGCCAGCAGTTACTCGCGTTCTCAGCCCCAGCATTTT.

The chain couples TRBV5-1 to TRBJ2-5; tentative D call: TRBD2 (6 bases). V was cut by 0 bases and J by 6 bases, with 12 bases left in between. Germline values: CDR1 SGHRS, CDR2 YFSETQ. CDR3 length equals 14 residues. The CDR3 loop is CASSLALSGKTQYF. The CDR3 bases are TGCGCCAGCAGCTTGGCCCTTAGCGGTAAGACCCAGTACTTC.

This sequence joins TRBV6-1 and TRBJ2-2; the match to TRBD2 covers 8 bases. There are 15 residues in the CDR3. The V segment lost 3 bases and the J segment 5 bases; nucleotides outside the gene matches: 5. The germline CDR1 and CDR2 sequences are MNHNS and SASEGT. The CDR3, as DNA: TGTGCCAGCAGTGACCGGACTAGCCTAACCGGGGAGCTGTTTTTT. Its protein is CASSDRTSLTGELFF.

This chain joins TRBV7-9 and TRBJ1-3; the match to TRBD1 covers 8 bases. This CDR3 is 16 amino acids long. J lost 4 bases, V lost 5 bases, and 10 bases had no gene match. Germline loops: CDR1 SEHNR, CDR2 FQNEAQ (reference sequence). The CDR3: CASSHSQGAMGNTIYF. For the CDR3, the DNA is TGTGCCAGCAGCCACTCCCAGGGGGCGATGGGAAACACCATATATTTT.